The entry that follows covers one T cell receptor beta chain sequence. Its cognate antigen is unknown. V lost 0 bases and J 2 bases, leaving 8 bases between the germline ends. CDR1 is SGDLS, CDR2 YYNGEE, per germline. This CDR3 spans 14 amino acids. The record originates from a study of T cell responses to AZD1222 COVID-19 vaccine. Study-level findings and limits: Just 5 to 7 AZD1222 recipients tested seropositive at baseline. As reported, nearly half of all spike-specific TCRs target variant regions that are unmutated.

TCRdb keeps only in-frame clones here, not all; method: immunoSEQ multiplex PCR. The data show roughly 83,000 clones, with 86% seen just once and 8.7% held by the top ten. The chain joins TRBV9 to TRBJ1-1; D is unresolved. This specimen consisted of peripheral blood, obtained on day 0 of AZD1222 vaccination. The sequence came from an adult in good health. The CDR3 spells CASSVDGRNTEAFF. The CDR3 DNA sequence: TGTGCCAGCAGCGTAGACGGGCGTAACACTGAAGCTTTCTTT.